This entry lists 17 T cell receptor beta chains sequenced from one sample in a study of Ad26.COV2.S vaccination and SARS-CoV-2 variants (dated by TCRdb to about 2021). Libraries were made using the immunoSEQ multiplex PCR assay. The table was pulled from immuneACCESS by TCRdb, which kept in-frame rearrangements only. Such tables lose some clones; where checked, under half of the loss comes from unresolved V genes, and the rest has no known cause. Within this sample are about 350,000 clones, with 88% of them counted one time only. The ten largest clones take up approximately 5.9% of the sample. What this sample's treatment or condition label stands for: around 19 received Ad26.COV2.S at low or high dose, single or two shots; several received placebo; per-sample allocation not given. For vaccine and placebo recipients, repertoires were sequenced using samples collected on day 63 after the first injection.

Sequencing used peripheral blood, obtained in a trial of Ad26.COV2.S vaccine versus placebo. These TCRs come from a person aged 18-60 years who received the Ad26.COV2.S COVID-19 vaccine or a placebo.

J is TRBJ2-7 and V is TRBV27; TRBD2 matches 7 bases. Germline V lookup: CDR1 MNHEY, CDR2 SMNVEV (reference sequence). The junction had 3 bases not matched to a gene; V was cut back by 3 bases and J by 4 bases. CDR3 length: 13 residues. CDR3: CASSFRLAYEQYF. The CDR3 nucleotides read TGTGCCAGCAGTTTCCGACTAGCTTACGAGCAGTACTTC.

The chain couples TRBV7-3 to TRBJ2-7, with 10 bases fitting TRBD1. Trimming at V came to 3 bases and at J to 7 bases, leaving 9 bases not matched to a gene. CDR1 is SGHTA and CDR2 is FQGTGA in the germline V gene. The CDR3 contains 15 residues. The CDR3 nucleotides read TGTGCCAGCAGCTTGACAGGGGGCCGTAATCAAGAGCAGTACTTC. Translated: CASSLTGGRNQEQYF. Using reference TRBV7-3 and TRBJ2-7 for the parts outside the CDR3, the full variable domain is GAGVSQTPSNKVTEKGKYVELRCDPISGHTALYWYRQSLGQGPEFLIYFQGTGAADDSGLPNDRFFAVRPEGSVSTLKIQRTERGDSAVYLCASSLTGGRNQEQYFGPGTRLTVT.

V gene TRBV6-5 combines with J gene TRBJ1-1, with 7 bases identical to TRBD1. The CDR3 contains 14 residues. From germline, CDR1 is MNHEY and CDR2 SVGAGI. V lost 6 bases, J lost 8 bases, and 12 bases stayed unmatched. This CDR3 is CASSLGQARREAFF. CDR3 bases: TGTGCCAGCAGCCTAGGACAGGCCCGCCGGGAAGCTTTCTTT.

This chain connects TRBV4-2 to TRBJ2-4; 8 positions agree with TRBD2. V was clipped by 2 bases and J by 1 base; unmatched bases: 19. The CDR3 consists of 21 residues. Germline V gene data show CDR1 as LGHNA and CDR2 as YNFKEQ. For the CDR3, the DNA is TGTGCCAGCAGCCAATCACCGGTAGGGACTAGGTCCGTCCTGGCCAAAAACATTCAGTACTTC. Its translation is CASSQSPVGTRSVLAKNIQYF.

This clone was seen a single time. The chain employs TRBV21-1 and TRBJ2-7; no check of the table's D call, TRBD1, against the DNA was made. TRBV21-1 counts as a pseudogene. The CDR3 is made up of 13 amino acids. The CDR3 reads CASSKGQRYEQYF. CDR3 DNA: TGTGCCAGCAGCAAGGGACAGCGCTACGAGCAGTACTTC.

V usage is TRBV7-2 and J usage is TRBJ1-1; D is perhaps TRBD1 (6 bases). The V end lost 5 bases, the J end lost 2 bases, and 15 bases lay between the germline ends. The CDR3 is 15 residues long. Germline V CDR1 and CDR2: SGHTA, FQGNSA. Written as DNA, the CDR3 is TGTGCCAGCAGCCCAACCCTGGGGGCTAACACTGAAGCTTTCTTT. It yields the protein CASSPTLGANTEAFF.

The CDR3 coding sequence is TGTGCCAGCAGCTTAGTCTCGTTGGCGCAAGGCGAGCAGTACTTC. This encodes CASSLVSLAQGEQYF. This chain connects TRBV7-8 to TRBJ2-7, with D hard to call. The germline gives CDR1 SGHVS, CDR2 FQNEAQ. There are 15 residues in the CDR3. Trimming removed 1 base at V and 6 bases at J, with 16 bases between.

The V gene is TRBV12-5, the J gene TRBJ2-1; the match to TRBD1 covers 8 bases. V shed 5 bases and J 7 bases; nucleotides not matched to a gene: 7. The CDR3 runs 14 residues. CDR1 is LGHNT, CDR2 FRNRAP, per germline. In nucleotides, the CDR3 is TGTGCTAGTGGTGAGCGCAGGGGGCGAAATGAGCAGTTCTTC. Translating it yields CASGERRGRNEQFF. The variable domain in full, completed from reference TRBV12-5 and TRBJ2-1, reads DARVTQTPRHKVTEMGQEVTMRCQPILGHNTVFWYRQTMMQGLELLAYFRNRAPLDDSGMPKDRFSAEMPDATLATLKIQPSEPRDSAVYFCASGERRGRNEQFFGPGTRLTVL.

The V gene is TRBV3-1 (or the pseudogene TRBV3-2), the J gene TRBJ2-1, with 11 bases that match TRBD2. The germline CDR1 and CDR2 sequences are LGHDT and YNNKEL (reference sequence). J was trimmed by 0 bases and V by 3 bases; bases with no gene match: 4. This CDR3 spans 17 amino acids. The CDR3 DNA reads TGTGCCAGCAGCCATGTTACTAGCGGGAGCTCCTACAATGAGCAGTTCTTC. This encodes CASSHVTSGSSYNEQFF.

The rearrangement joins TRBV28 to TRBJ1-6; D possibly corresponds to TRBD1 (6 bases). The CDR3 runs 16 residues. Looked up from germline, CDR1 is MDHEN and CDR2 is SYDVKM. Between the trimmed V and J ends, which lost 1 base and 6 bases, there was a span of 13 bases. CDR3 nucleotides: TGTGCCAGCAGTTTATCGACAGGACGGGGTAATTCACCCCTCCACTTT. It encodes CASSLSTGRGNSPLHF.

V gene TRBV29-1 combines with J gene TRBJ2-7; D is uncertain. V dropped 4 bases and J dropped 4 bases, with 11 bases sitting between them. The CDR3 covers 12 residues. Looked up from germline, CDR1 is SQVTM and CDR2 is ANQGSEA. The CDR3 DNA follows: TGCAGCGTTGGGTCGGTAAGTTACGAGCAGTACTTC. This translates into CSVGSVSYEQYF.

This clone was seen once. The chain employs TRBV5-6 and TRBJ2-5; TRBD2 aligns across 14 bases. After removal of 3 bases from V and 5 bases from J, the junction contained 15 bases not matched to a gene. The germline gives CDR1 SGHDT, CDR2 YYEEEE. The CDR3 length is 19 residues. CDR3 nucleotide sequence: TGTGCCAGCAGCTATGATGGGACTAGCGGGAGTTTTAGAGCGGAGACCCAGTACTTC. It is translated as CASSYDGTSGSFRAETQYF.

The chain links TRBV28 to TRBJ2-7; no reliable D call. Trimming stripped 11 bases from V and 1 base from J, with 15 bases between. The CDR3 spans 13 residues. Germline V CDR1 and CDR2: MDHEN, SYDVKM. The CDR3 bases are TGTGCCGTAGCCTCCGGGCAGTCCTACGAGCAGTACTTC. Its translation is CAVASGQSYEQYF.

This chain connects TRBV5-1 to TRBJ2-1, with 12 bases aligning to TRBD2. V lost 4 bases, J lost 8 bases, and 13 bases stayed unmatched. In germline, CDR1 is SGHRS, CDR2 YFSETQ. The CDR3 contains 17 residues. The CDR3: CASSPTTLAGGFDEQFF. CDR3 coding DNA: TGCGCCAGCAGCCCGACTACCCTAGCGGGAGGGTTCGATGAGCAGTTCTTC.

This chain joins TRBV5-1 and TRBJ1-4; the D gene is possibly TRBD1 (5 bases). Trimming removed 4 bases at V and 2 bases at J, with 15 bases between. The length of the CDR3 is 16 residues. CDR1 and CDR2 (germline): SGHRS, YFSETQ. The CDR3: CASSLTPTVTNEKLFF. The CDR3 nucleotides are TGCGCCAGCAGCCTGACACCGACAGTTACTAATGAAAAACTGTTTTTT.

The rearrangement uses TRBV30 and TRBJ1-3, with D tentatively TRBD1 (6 bases). Germline-derived CDR1 and CDR2 are GTSNPN and SVGIG (reference sequence). The CDR3 loop spans 16 amino acids. V was pared by 5 bases and J by 0 bases, with 17 bases between. CDR3 loop: CAWVELGGSSGNTIYF. In DNA form, the CDR3 reads TGTGCCTGGGTGGAGCTAGGGGGGAGCTCTGGAAACACCATATATTTT.

The gene calls are TRBV6-5 and TRBJ1-2, with D tentatively TRBD1 (6 bases). CDR3 size: 15 residues. With 3 bases removed from V and 3 bases from J, the gap between germline ends came to 14 bases. The germline V gene encodes CDR1 MNHEY and CDR2 SVGAGI. The CDR3, as DNA: TGTGCCAGCAGTTATGTAGGACAGCCATACTATGGCTACACCTTC. The encoded protein is CASSYVGQPYYGYTF.